Listed here are 11 T cell receptor beta chains from one sample, sequenced in a study of immune evolution from preneoplasia to lung adenocarcinoma. Libraries were prepared by immunoSEQ multiplex PCR; TCRdb keeps only in-frame clonotypes and omits some of them. Among about 3,400 clones listed, around 78% were seen once. The specimen was FFPE atypical adenomatous hyperplasia tissue from the lung. The subset denotes: atypical adenomatous hyperplasia (AAH), lung preneoplasia. The origin of the receptors is a person aged 65 to 79 with lung adenocarcinoma.

The J gene is TRBJ2-2, the V gene TRBV28; D is uncertain. CDR1 is MDHEN and CDR2 is SYDVKM in the germline V gene. V was cut by 4 bases and J by 1 base, with 4 bases left in between. The CDR3 length is 13 residues. CDR3 in DNA: TGTGCCAGCAGTTGGCAGAACACCGGGGAGCTGTTTTTT. Residues: CASSWQNTGELFF.

The chain is built from TRBV6-5 and TRBJ1-5; 8 bases align to TRBD1. The germline V gene has CDR1 MNHEY and CDR2 SVGAGI. V was clipped by 5 bases and J by 7 bases; unmatched bases: 4. The CDR3 contains 13 residues. CDR3 in DNA: TGTGCCAGCAGTCCGGACAGGGAACAGCCCCAGCATTTT. Its translation: CASSPDREQPQHF.

The chain joins TRBV2 to TRBJ2-5; TRBD2 matches 12 bases. The tail of the sequence fits TRBJ2-7 better, so the J call may be wrong. The germline CDR1 and CDR2 sequences are SNHLY and FYNNEI. This CDR3 spans 14 amino acids. Here the CDR3 DNA reads TGTGCCAGCAGTTTGACTAGCGGGAGTGACGAGCAGTACTTC. Translation: CASSLTSGSDEQYF.

This clone was recorded once. This CDR3 is CASRTGGGKTQYF. The DNA of the CDR3 is TGTGCCAGCAGGACAGGGGGCGGGAAGACCCAGTACTTC. This chain connects TRBV6-5 to TRBJ2-5, with 10 bases lining up with TRBD1. Trimming removed 6 bases from V and 6 bases from J; junction bases left unmatched: 4. Germline CDR1 MNHEY, CDR2 SVGAGI. CDR3 length: 13 residues.

This chain connects TRBV19 to TRBJ1-2; no clear D. Germline CDR1 and CDR2: LNHDA and SQIVND (reference sequence). V was trimmed by 4 bases and J by 5 bases, leaving 17 bases between them. The CDR3 is 15 amino acids. CDR3 loop: CASSTRPSEGYGYTF. The DNA of the CDR3 is TGTGCCAGTAGTACCCGCCCTTCTGAGGGATATGGCTACACCTTC.

The chain combines TRBV7-2 with TRBJ1-3; D possibly corresponds to TRBD1 (6 bases). This CDR3 comprises 15 residues. CDR1 SGHTA and CDR2 FQGNSA come from the germline V gene. V was pared by 2 bases and J by 4 bases, with 12 bases between. The CDR3: CASSLLTGYGNTIYF. The CDR3 bases are TGTGCCAGCAGCTTATTAACAGGGTACGGAAACACCATATATTTT.

This chain links TRBV18 with TRBJ1-1, with TRBD1 as a possible D gene (5 bases). The CDR3 spans 15 residues. Germline loops: CDR1 KGHSH, CDR2 LQKENI. Trimming took 0 bases from V and 3 from J, leaving 11 bases between them. The CDR3 DNA follows: TGTGCCAGCTCACCACCGAGAGGAGGGGACACTGAAGCTTTCTTT. It specifies CASSPPRGGDTEAFF. Full variable domain (missing parts from reference TRBV18 and TRBJ1-1): NAGVMQNPRHLVRRRGQEARLRCSPMKGHSHVYWYRQLPEEGLKFMVYLQKENIIDESGMPKERFSAEFPKEGPSILRIQQVVRGDSAAYFCASSPPRGGDTEAFFGQGTRLTVV.

The CDR3 loop is CASSQDLTGWRETQYF. DNA of the CDR3: TGTGCCAGCAGCCAAGATCTTACAGGGTGGCGAGAGACCCAGTACTTC. V is TRBV14 and J is TRBJ2-5, with a tentative D call TRBD1 (6 bases). This CDR3 has 16 residues. In germline, CDR1 is SGHDN, CDR2 FVKESK. Trimming left V 0 bases short and J 4 bases short, with 15 bases between.

The chain uses TRBV18 and TRBJ1-1; D is uncertain. Germline V gene data show CDR1 as KGHSH and CDR2 as LQKENI. Trimming took off 6 bases at V and 6 bases at J, with 8 bases between the two ends. This CDR3 contains 11 residues. CDR3 residues: CASSPLAEAFF. DNA of the CDR3: TGTGCCAGCTCCCCTTTGGCTGAAGCTTTCTTT. Drawing the rest from reference TRBV18 and TRBJ1-1, the complete variable domain is NAGVMQNPRHLVRRRGQEARLRCSPMKGHSHVYWYRQLPEEGLKFMVYLQKENIIDESGMPKERFSAEFPKEGPSILRIQQVVRGDSAAYFCASSPLAEAFFGQGTRLTVV.

The chain recombines TRBV7-8 with TRBJ1-1, with 10 bases fitting TRBD1. The CDR3 totals 18 residues. Germline-derived CDR1 and CDR2 are SGHVS and FQNEAQ. The junction had 13 bases not matched to a gene; V was cut back by 5 bases and J by 1 base. The CDR3 sequence: CASSPIAWGQGKNTEAFF. The CDR3 DNA sequence: TGTGCCAGCAGCCCCATCGCTTGGGGACAGGGGAAGAACACTGAAGCTTTCTTT.

The rearrangement joins TRBV7-6 to TRBJ2-7; 8 positions match TRBD2. Germline CDR1 SGHVS, CDR2 FNYEAQ. V dropped 5 bases and J dropped 5; count of bases not matched to a gene: 11. The CDR3 length is 15 residues. In nucleotides, the CDR3 is TGTGCCAGCAGCCAACCCGCGGGGGGTACCCACGAGCAGTACTTC. It encodes CASSQPAGGTHEQYF.